One and the same sample provided the 27 T cell receptor beta chains below, sequenced in a study of immune evolution from preneoplasia to lung adenocarcinoma. TCRdb keeps only in-frame clones here, not all; method: immunoSEQ multiplex PCR. Among around 8,000 clones listed, 83% were seen once. The specimen sequenced was FFPE minimally invasive lung adenocarcinoma tissue. The receptors were sampled from a person between 70 and 80 years old with lung adenocarcinoma.

This clone is a singleton in its sample. V is TRBV7-8 and J is TRBJ2-6; 7 bases agree with TRBD1. This CDR3 spans 19 amino acids. V lost 5 bases to trimming and J lost 0 bases; unmatched junction nucleotides: 13. The germline CDR1 and CDR2 sequences are SGHVS and FQNEAQ. The CDR3: CASSRRVDRRISGANVLTF. CDR3 bases: TGTGCCAGCAGCCGCCGGGTGGACAGGCGCATCTCTGGGGCCAACGTCCTGACTTTC.

The V gene is TRBV5-1, the J gene TRBJ2-1; the match to TRBD1 covers 11 bases. CDR1 is SGHRS, CDR2 YFSETQ, per germline. This CDR3 is built from 17 residues. Trimming cost V 0 bases and J 4 bases; bases outside gene matches: 6. This CDR3 reads CASSLGWTGGGYNEQFF. The DNA of the CDR3 is TGCGCCAGCAGCTTGGGTTGGACAGGGGGCGGGTACAATGAGCAGTTCTTC.

The rearrangement joins TRBV18 to TRBJ2-7, with TRBD1 as a possible D gene (6 bases). There are 14 residues in the CDR3. Per the germline V gene, CDR1 is KGHSH and CDR2 is LQKENI. V was pared by 2 bases and J by 0 bases, with 8 bases between. CDR3 protein: CASSPGTNSYEQYF. CDR3 DNA: TGTGCCAGCTCACCAGGGACAAACTCCTACGAGCAGTACTTC.

The chain carries TRBV5-8 and TRBJ2-3; D is uncertain. V was shortened by 5 bases and J by 1 base, with 11 bases between the two germline ends. The CDR3 loop spans 14 amino acids. Germline CDR1 reads SGHTS; CDR2 reads YDEGEE. The CDR3 nucleotides are TGTGCCAGCAGATTAAGACACGGCACAGATACGCAGTATTTT. The encoded protein is CASRLRHGTDTQYF.

This clone occurred once. The chain employs TRBV10-2 and TRBJ2-7; D gene uncertain. The ends were cut back, 5 bases at V and 4 bases at J, with 9 bases in the middle. CDR3 length equals 12 residues. Germline CDR1 reads WSHSY; CDR2 reads SAAADI. The CDR3 here is CASSTVLYEQYF. For the CDR3, the DNA is TGCGCCAGCAGTACCGTCTTGTACGAGCAGTACTTC.

V is TRBV9 and J is TRBJ1-2, with 12 bases that match TRBD1. Trimming at V came to 2 bases and at J to 5 bases, leaving 4 bases not matched to a gene. Germline lookup yields CDR1 SGDLS and CDR2 YYNGEE. CDR3 length: 15 amino acids. The DNA for the CDR3 is TGTGCCAGCAGCGTCTCGGGACAGGGGGCGTATGGCTACACCTTC. This codes for CASSVSGQGAYGYTF.

J is TRBJ2-5 and V is TRBV2, with 7 bases matching TRBD2. The CDR3 runs 10 residues. CDR1 SNHLY and CDR2 FYNNEI come from the germline V gene. Unmatched junction bases numbered 1, after V lost 5 bases and J lost 10 bases. Written as DNA, the CDR3 is TGTGCCAGCAGTCCGGGAGGCCAGTACTTC. Its protein is CASSPGGQYF.

This chain links TRBV4-2 with TRBJ2-3, with no clear D. The CDR3 has 16 residues. Germline values: CDR1 LGHNA, CDR2 YNFKEQ. V dropped 0 bases and J dropped 1 base, with 11 bases sitting between them. For the CDR3, the DNA is TGTGCCAGCAGCCAAGATTCGCTAGTTGGCACAGATACGCAGTATTTT. It is translated as CASSQDSLVGTDTQYF.

The chain recombines TRBV6-5 with TRBJ1-1, with TRBD1 as a possible D gene (6 bases). The length of the CDR3 is 13 residues. Trimming stripped 10 bases from V and 0 bases from J, with 12 bases between. Germline loops: CDR1 MNHEY, CDR2 SVGAGI. CDR3 sequence: CATLDSLNTEAFF. CDR3 bases: TGTGCCACCCTGGACAGTTTGAACACTGAAGCTTTCTTT.

There are a few counts of this clone. The chain has TRBV7-9 and TRBJ2-3; no clear D. V lost 5 bases to trimming and J lost 2 bases, with 8 bases between them. CDR1 SEHNR and CDR2 FQNEAQ come from the germline V gene (reference sequence). CDR3 size: 13 residues. The CDR3 protein is CASSASVTDTQYF. The CDR3 DNA reads as TGTGCCAGCAGCGCCTCGGTCACAGATACGCAGTATTTT.

This sequence joins TRBV6-1 and TRBJ1-3; 7 bases align to TRBD1. The CDR3 sequence is 15 residues long. Trimming cost V 6 bases and J 8 bases; bases outside gene matches: 13. Germline V gene sequence: CDR1 MNHNS, CDR2 SASEGT. The CDR3 region is CASSINRGHRDTIYF. CDR3 in DNA: TGTGCCAGCAGCATAAACAGGGGCCATCGGGACACCATATATTTT.

The chain combines TRBV2 with TRBJ2-7; a weak D match, TRBD2 (5 bases). The CDR3 consists of 13 residues. Germline-derived CDR1 and CDR2 are SNHLY and FYNNEI. Deletions cut 4 bases from V and 4 bases from J, with 11 bases between. The CDR3 DNA follows: TGTGCCAGCAGTGCAGGACGGGGATACGAGCAGTACTTC. Its protein is CASSAGRGYEQYF.

The gene calls are TRBV7-9 and TRBJ1-2; TRBD1 agrees at 8 bases. V was pared by 1 base and J by 5 bases, with 3 bases of the junction left unmatched. The CDR3 extends over 14 amino acids. Germline values: CDR1 SEHNR, CDR2 FQNEAQ (reference sequence). CDR3 protein: CASSLGTGFYGYTF. CDR3 sequence (DNA): TGTGCCAGCAGCTTAGGGACAGGGTTTTATGGCTACACCTTC.

This rearrangement joins TRBV9 to TRBJ1-1; D is ambiguous. CDR1 and CDR2 from the germline V gene are SGDLS and YYNGEE. The germline V and J ends were trimmed by 1 base and 1 base, with 5 bases remaining between them. The CDR3 is 13 amino acids. CDR3 sequence: CASSVKGNTEAFF. The CDR3, as DNA: TGTGCCAGCAGCGTAAAGGGGAACACTGAAGCTTTCTTT.

The chain employs TRBV6-5 and TRBJ2-3; TRBD2 agrees at 7 bases. Germline V gene sequence: CDR1 MNHEY, CDR2 SVGAGI. CDR3 size: 15 residues. After removal of 3 bases from V and 6 bases from J, the junction contained 9 bases not matched to a gene. DNA for the CDR3: TGTGCCAGCAGTTATCATGGGGGAGGGGTGGATACGCAGTATTTT. The encoded protein is CASSYHGGGVDTQYF.

The chain has TRBV5-1 and TRBJ2-7, with TRBD2 matching over 10 bases. The length of the CDR3 is 14 residues. V lost 3 bases to trimming and J lost 3 bases; unmatched junction nucleotides: 3. CDR1 is SGHRS and CDR2 is YFSETQ in the germline V gene. The CDR3 reads CASSSGTSVYEQYF. The CDR3 DNA is TGCGCCAGCAGCTCCGGGACTAGCGTCTACGAGCAGTACTTC.

The chain carries TRBV2 and TRBJ2-7; TRBD2 agrees at 8 bases. CDR1 is SNHLY, CDR2 FYNNEI, per germline. The CDR3 is 12 residues long. J gave up 7 bases and V 1 base, and 0 bases lay outside the gene matches. CDR3: CASSEGGREQYF. As DNA, the CDR3 is TGTGCCAGCAGTGAAGGCGGGAGGGAGCAGTACTTC. Using reference TRBV2 and TRBJ2-7 for the parts outside the CDR3, the full variable domain is EPEVTQTPSHQVTQMGQEVILRCVPISNHLYFYWYRQILGQKVEFLVSFYNNEISEKSEIFDDQFSVERPDGSNFTLKIRSTKLEDSAMYFCASSEGGREQYFGPGTRLTVT.

The chain couples TRBV5-1 to TRBJ2-6; 9 bases fit TRBD1. CDR3 length: 20 amino acids. CDR1 is SGHRS, CDR2 YFSETQ, per germline. Unmatched junction bases numbered 10, after V lost 0 bases and J lost 0 bases. The CDR3 sequence: CASSLDPPGQGGSGANVLTF. CDR3 bases: TGCGCCAGCAGCTTGGATCCCCCGGGACAGGGAGGCTCTGGGGCCAACGTCCTGACTTTC.

V gene TRBV5-1 combines with J gene TRBJ2-7; 8 nucleotides agree with TRBD1. The CDR3 totals 13 residues. The germline V gene has CDR1 SGHRS and CDR2 YFSETQ. Losses at the gene ends were 4 bases for V and 3 bases for J; bases not matched to a gene: 3. Here the CDR3 DNA reads TGCGCCAGCAGCCTGGGACAGGACTACGAGCAGTACTTC. Protein product: CASSLGQDYEQYF.

The chain links TRBV7-8 to TRBJ2-5; TRBD1 matches at 12 bases. The CDR3 runs 18 residues. Germline CDR1 SGHVS, CDR2 FQNEAQ. Trimming cost V 1 base and J 5 bases; bases outside gene matches: 11. In DNA, the CDR3 is TGTGCCAGCAGCTTAGGGGGGACAGGGGGCTACGAGGCGGAGACCCAGTACTTC. This sequence encodes CASSLGGTGGYEAETQYF.

The chain carries TRBV6-1 and TRBJ2-2, with a weak D call TRBD2 (6 bases). The CDR3 runs 14 residues. The V gene lost 7 bases and the J gene lost 6 bases, with 15 bases spanning the gap. Per the germline V gene, CDR1 is MNHNS and CDR2 is SASEGT. The CDR3 coding sequence is TGTGCCAGCAAAATGACTAGTTCTGCCGGGGAGCTGTTTTTT. This encodes CASKMTSSAGELFF.

V is TRBV18 and J is TRBJ2-3; D gene uncertain. The CDR3 sequence is 14 residues long. Germline CDR1 KGHSH, CDR2 LQKENI. Between the trimmed V and J ends, which lost 1 base and 1 base, there was a span of 6 bases. The chain's CDR3 is CASSPLARTDTQYF. The CDR3 DNA follows: TGTGCCAGCTCACCACTTGCCCGCACAGATACGCAGTATTTT.

This rearrangement joins TRBV5-8 to TRBJ2-2; a possible D gene is TRBD2 (5 bases). V lost 0 bases, J lost 6 bases, and 9 bases lay in between. Germline V gives CDR1 SGHTS, CDR2 YDEGEE. The CDR3 runs 14 residues. The CDR3 here is CASSLGQEAGELFF. In nucleotides, the CDR3 is TGTGCCAGCAGCTTGGGTCAGGAGGCCGGGGAGCTGTTTTTT.

This chain joins TRBV9 and TRBJ2-5; the D gene could be TRBD1 or TRBD2 (5 bases each). CDR1 SGDLS and CDR2 YYNGEE come from the germline V gene. The CDR3 runs to 14 residues. Trimming took off 7 bases at V and 4 bases at J, with 17 bases between the two ends. In DNA form, the CDR3 reads TGTGCCAGCGGACCCCGGGACCCCGGAGAGACCCAGTACTTC. It is translated as CASGPRDPGETQYF.

This chain joins TRBV4-2 and TRBJ2-5; 8 bases align to TRBD2. The CDR3 covers 15 residues. V was clipped by 0 bases and J by 5 bases; unmatched bases: 5. CDR1 and CDR2 from the germline V gene are LGHNA and YNFKEQ. Here the CDR3 reads CASSQDGTGGETQYF. The CDR3 bases are TGTGCCAGCAGCCAAGATGGAACGGGAGGGGAGACCCAGTACTTC.

CDR3 sequence: CASSDGRAGGYTF. Written as DNA, the CDR3 is TGCGCCAGCAGTGACGGCCGGGCGGGAGGCTACACCTTC. V is TRBV10-2 and J is TRBJ1-2, with D uncertain. With 3 bases removed from V and 8 bases from J, the gap between germline ends came to 13 bases. The CDR3 contains 13 residues. CDR1 and CDR2 from the germline V gene are WSHSY and SAAADI.

The rearrangement joins TRBV20-1 to TRBJ2-7; D is possibly TRBD1 (5 bases). Germline V lookup: CDR1 DFQATT, CDR2 SNEGSKA (reference sequence). CDR3 length: 11 residues. In nucleotides, the CDR3 is TGCAGCCAGCCGGCAGGGTACGAGCAGTACTTC. It specifies CSQPAGYEQYF.